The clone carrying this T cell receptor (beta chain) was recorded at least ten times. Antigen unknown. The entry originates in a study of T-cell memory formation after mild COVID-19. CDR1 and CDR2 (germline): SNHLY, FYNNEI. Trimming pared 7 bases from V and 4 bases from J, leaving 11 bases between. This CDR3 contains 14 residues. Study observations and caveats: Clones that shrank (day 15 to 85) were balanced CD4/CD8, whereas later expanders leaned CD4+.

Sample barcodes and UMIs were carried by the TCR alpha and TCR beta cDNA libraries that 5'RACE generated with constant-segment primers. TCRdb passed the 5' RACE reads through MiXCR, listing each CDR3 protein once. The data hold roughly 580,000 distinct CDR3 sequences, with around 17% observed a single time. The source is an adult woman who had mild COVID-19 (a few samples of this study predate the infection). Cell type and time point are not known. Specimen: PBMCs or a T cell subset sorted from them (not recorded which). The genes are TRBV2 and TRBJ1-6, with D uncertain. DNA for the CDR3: TGTGCCAGCACTTTCCCAGAGTATAATTCACCCCTCCACTTT. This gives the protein CASTFPEYNSPLHF.